The text below deals with one T cell receptor beta chain. Its cognate antigen is unknown. The libraries were made with immunoSEQ version 4 in survey mode. TCRdb's copy holds only in-frame clones and misses some; the assay was immunoSEQ multiplex PCR. The sample lists approximately 35,000 clones, 82% occurring once. The germline V gene encodes CDR1 KGHSH and CDR2 LQKENI. With V trimmed by 3 bases and J by 4 bases, 9 bases remained unmatched. This CDR3 comprises 18 residues. Cells were stimulated with CMV-infected fibroblast lysates at 8 to 10 ug/mL. Sorted nonresponding memory CD4+ T cells were CD40L-negative, CD69-negative, CD45RO-high. Adults with HIV-1 started suppressive ART while chronically infected. CD8+ T cells were removed from PBMCs prior to stimulation. This sample stems from a study of persistence of HIV-infected CD4 T cells. The overall study: Suppressive ART had lasted a median of roughly 8 years. Up to roughly 180 mL blood was drawn at multiple time points; a couple of donors had single-time leukapheresis.

This receptor was identified in an adult man with HIV who was CMV-seropositive. The V gene is TRBV18, the J gene TRBJ2-3, with 14 bases fitting TRBD2. The material was CD4+ T cells sorted from PBMCs after roughly 19-hour stimulation, obtained from a patient who received antiretroviral therapy. The CDR3 reads CASSPLLTSGGAADTQYF. CDR3 bases: TGTGCCAGCTCACCTCTACTGACTAGCGGGGGGGCCGCAGATACGCAGTATTTT.